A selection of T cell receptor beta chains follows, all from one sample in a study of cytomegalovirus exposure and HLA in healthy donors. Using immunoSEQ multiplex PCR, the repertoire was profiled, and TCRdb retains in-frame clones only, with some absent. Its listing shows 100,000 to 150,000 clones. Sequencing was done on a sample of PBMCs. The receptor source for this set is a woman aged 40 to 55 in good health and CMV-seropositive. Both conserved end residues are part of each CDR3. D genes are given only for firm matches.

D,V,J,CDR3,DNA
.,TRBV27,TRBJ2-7,CASSFKQRAEQYF,TGTGCCAGCAGTTTTAAACAGAGAGCCGAGCAGTACTTC
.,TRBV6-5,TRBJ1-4,CASSQGFSNEKLFF,TGTGCCAGCAGCCAGGGTTTCTCTAATGAAAAACTGTTTTTT
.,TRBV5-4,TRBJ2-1,CASSLGGQNEQFF,TGTGCCAGCAGCTTGGGGGGCCAGAATGAGCAGTTCTTC
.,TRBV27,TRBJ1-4,CASSQQGNFREKLFF,TGTGCCAGCAGTCAACAGGGAAATTTTCGTGAAAAACTGTTTTTT
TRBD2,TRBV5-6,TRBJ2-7,CASSLVGGDEQYF,TGTGCCAGCAGCTTGGTTGGGGGGGACGAGCAGTACTTC
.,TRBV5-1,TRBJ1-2,CASSPPFRRPIYGYTF,TGCGCCAGCAGCCCCCCCTTTCGCAGGCCGATCTATGGCTACACCTTC
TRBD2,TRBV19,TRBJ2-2,CASTREGGTGELFF,TGTGCCAGTACCCGGGAGGGGGGTACCGGGGAGCTGTTTTTT
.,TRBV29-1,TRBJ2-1,CSVEGSGNEQFF,TGCAGCGTTGAAGGTTCCGGGAATGAGCAGTTCTTC
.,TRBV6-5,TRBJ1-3,CASSTPTTGNTIYF,TGTGCCAGCAGTACCCCGACTACTGGAAACACCATATATTTT
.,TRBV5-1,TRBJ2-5,CASSFRGYQETQYF,TGCGCCAGCAGCTTTCGAGGGTACCAAGAGACCCAGTACTTC
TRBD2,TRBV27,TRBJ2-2,CASSLPKLAGGELFF,TGTGCCAGCAGTCTCCCCAAACTAGCGGGAGGGGAGCTGTTTTTT
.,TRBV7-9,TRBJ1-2,CASSDHSGFSYGYTF,TGTGCCAGCAGCGACCATTCGGGATTTAGCTATGGCTACACCTTC
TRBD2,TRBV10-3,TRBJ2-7,CAISGVSGRAYEQYF,TGTGCCATCAGTGGGGTTAGCGGGAGAGCGTACGAGCAGTACTTC
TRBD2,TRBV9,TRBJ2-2,CASSVVGSGKTNTGELFF,TGTGCCAGCAGCGTAGTCGGTAGCGGGAAAACGAACACCGGGGAGCTGTTTTTT
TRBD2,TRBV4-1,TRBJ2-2,CASSLWLAGGNTGELFF,TGCGCCAGCAGCCTCTGGCTAGCGGGAGGGAACACCGGGGAGCTGTTTTTT
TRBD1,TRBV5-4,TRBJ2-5,CASSFDRGRGETQYF,TGTGCCAGCAGCTTCGACAGGGGGCGCGGAGAGACCCAGTACTTC
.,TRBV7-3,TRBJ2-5,CASSLGTTNEETQYF,TGTGCCAGCAGCTTAGGAACGACAAACGAAGAGACCCAGTACTTC
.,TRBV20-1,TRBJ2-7,CSVRRDEQYF,TGCAGTGTGAGGCGTGACGAGCAGTACTTC
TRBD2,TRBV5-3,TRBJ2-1,CARSSRGTSVYNEQFF,TGTGCCAGAAGCTCCCGAGGGACTAGCGTTTACAATGAGCAGTTCTTC
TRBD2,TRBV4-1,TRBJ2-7,CASSHRLAGDYEQYF,TGCGCCAGCAGCCATCGACTAGCGGGAGACTACGAGCAGTACTTC
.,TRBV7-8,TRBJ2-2,CASSSRSQLTGRTGELFF,TGTGCCAGCAGCTCCCGCTCCCAATTGACAGGCAGGACCGGGGAGCTGTTTTTT
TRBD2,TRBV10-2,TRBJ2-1,CASSEALAGGPNEQFF,TGCGCCAGCAGTGAGGCGCTAGCGGGAGGGCCCAATGAGCAGTTCTTC
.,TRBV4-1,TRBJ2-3,CASSQESLSPRAQYF,TGCGCCAGCAGCCAAGAATCCCTAAGTCCCCGTGCGCAGTATTTT
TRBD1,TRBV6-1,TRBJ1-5,CASSLDRGQPQHF,TGTGCCAGCAGCTTGGACAGGGGGCAGCCCCAGCATTTT
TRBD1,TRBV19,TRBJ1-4,CATRTGALEKLFF,TGTGCCACCCGGACAGGGGCGTTGGAAAAACTGTTTTTT
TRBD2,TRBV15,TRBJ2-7,CATSRPGTSEKEQYF,TGTGCCACCAGCAGGCCCGGGACTAGCGAAAAAGAACAGTACTTC
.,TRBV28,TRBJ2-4,CASRQTGAKNIQYF,TGTGCCAGCCGACAGACCGGAGCCAAAAACATTCAGTACTTC
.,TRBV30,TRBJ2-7,CAWSIRREQYF,TGTGCCTGGAGTATCCGGAGGGAGCAGTACTTC
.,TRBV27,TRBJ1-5,CASRTGGQPQHF,TGTGCCAGCAGAACCGGGGGTCAGCCCCAGCATTTT
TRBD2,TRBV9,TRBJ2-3,CASSVGSSGSSDTQYF,TGTGCCAGCAGCGTAGGCTCTAGCGGGAGTTCAGATACGCAGTATTTT
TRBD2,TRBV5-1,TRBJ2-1,CASSLPDSGRASSYNEQFF,TGCGCCAGCAGCCTCCCAGATAGCGGGAGAGCTAGCTCCTACAATGAGCAGTTCTTC
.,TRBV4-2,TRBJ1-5,CASSRTGDQPQHF,TGTGCCAGCAGCCGCACCGGAGATCAGCCCCAGCATTTT
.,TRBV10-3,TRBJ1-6,CAISENSPSYNSPLHF,TGTGCCATCAGTGAGAATAGTCCCTCATATAATTCACCCCTCCACTTT
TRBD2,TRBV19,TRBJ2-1,CASSSPGLAGGSEQFF,TGTGCCAGTAGTTCCCCGGGACTAGCGGGAGGAAGTGAGCAGTTCTTC
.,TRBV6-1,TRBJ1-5,CASSDRLNQPQHF,TGTGCCAGCAGTGATAGACTCAATCAGCCCCAGCATTTT
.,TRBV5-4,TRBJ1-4,CASSRATGGEEKLFF,TGTGCCAGCAGCCGGGCTACGGGGGGCGAAGAAAAACTGTTTTTT
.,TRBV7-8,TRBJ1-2,CASSPAGDYGYTF,TGTGCCAGCAGCCCAGCCGGGGACTATGGCTACACCTTC
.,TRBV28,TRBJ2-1,CASSRHRDLHNEQFF,TGTGCCAGCAGCAGACACCGGGACTTACACAATGAGCAGTTCTTC
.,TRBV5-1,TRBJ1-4,CASSLTGLGDEKLFF,TGCGCCAGCAGCTTGACAGGGTTAGGGGATGAAAAACTGTTTTTT
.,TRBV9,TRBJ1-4,CASSPSWEGRNEKLFF,TGTGCCAGCAGCCCCTCCTGGGAGGGAAGAAATGAAAAACTGTTTTTT
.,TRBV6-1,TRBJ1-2,CASSEGVYGYTF,TGTGCCAGCAGTGAAGGAGTTTATGGCTACACCTTC